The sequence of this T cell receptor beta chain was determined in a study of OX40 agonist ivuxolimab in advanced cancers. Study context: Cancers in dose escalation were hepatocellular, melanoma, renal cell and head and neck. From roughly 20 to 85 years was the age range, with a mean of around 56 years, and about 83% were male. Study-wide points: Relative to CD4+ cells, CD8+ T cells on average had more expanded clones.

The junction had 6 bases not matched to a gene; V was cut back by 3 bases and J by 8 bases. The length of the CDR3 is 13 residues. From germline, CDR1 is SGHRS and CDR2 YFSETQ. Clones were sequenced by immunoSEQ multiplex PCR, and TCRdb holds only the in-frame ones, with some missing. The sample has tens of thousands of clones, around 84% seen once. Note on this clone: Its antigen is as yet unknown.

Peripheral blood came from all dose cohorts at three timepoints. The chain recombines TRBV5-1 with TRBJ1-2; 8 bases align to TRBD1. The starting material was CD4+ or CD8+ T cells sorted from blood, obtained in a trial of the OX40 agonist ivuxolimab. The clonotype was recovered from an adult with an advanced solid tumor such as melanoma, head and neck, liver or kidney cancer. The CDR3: CASSSDRVGGYTF. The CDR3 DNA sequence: TGCGCCAGCAGCTCGGACAGGGTCGGCGGCTACACCTTC. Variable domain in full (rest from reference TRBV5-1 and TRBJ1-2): KAGVTQTPRYLIKTRGQQVTLSCSPISGHRSVSWYQQTPGQGLQFLFEYFSETQRNKGNFPGRFSGRQFSNSRSEMNVSTLELGDSALYLCASSSDRVGGYTFGSGTRLTVV.